These T cell receptor beta chains were read from a single sample in a study of cytomegalovirus exposure and HLA in healthy donors. Data came from immunoSEQ multiplex PCR; TCRdb stores just in-frame clones and leaves some out. This table holds 75,000 to 90,000 clones, over 75% found once. Sequenced input: PBMCs. Receptor source: a human donor in good health. The CDR3 runs from the conserved cysteine through the conserved F or W. A D gene is named only where the DNA matches it firmly. Size values are once, few and many counts, or a class for expanded clones, and some rows have none.

d_gene,abundance,v_gene,j_gene,CDR3aa,CDR3nt
.,.,TRBV7-8,TRBJ2-7,CASSLVDWNSYEQYF,TGTGCCAGCAGCTTAGTCGACTGGAACTCCTACGAGCAGTACTTC
.,.,TRBV15,TRBJ1-1,CATSRDWATEAFF,TGTGCCACCAGCAGAGATTGGGCCACTGAAGCTTTCTTT
TRBD1,.,TRBV27,TRBJ2-1,CASSSWTGFSYNEQFF,TGTGCCAGCAGTAGTTGGACAGGCTTCTCCTACAATGAGCAGTTCTTC
.,.,TRBV2,TRBJ2-7,CASSPLATGLSYEQYF,TGTGCCAGCAGTCCCCTCGCGACAGGCCTCTCCTACGAGCAGTACTTC
.,once,TRBV10-3,TRBJ2-7,CAISENWVRDMEQYF,TGTGCCATCAGCGAGAATTGGGTAAGGGACATGGAGCAGTACTTC
TRBD2,.,TRBV5-1,TRBJ2-5,CASSFLAGGPRETQYF,TGCGCCAGCAGCTTCTTAGCGGGGGGGCCCCGGGAGACCCAGTACTTC
TRBD2,.,TRBV27,TRBJ2-1,CASSLSGGGFNEQFF,TGTGCCAGCAGTTTATCGGGCGGGGGGTTCAATGAGCAGTTCTTC
.,large,TRBV6-5,TRBJ1-6,CASSYFATPGSPLHF,TGTGCCAGCAGTTACTTTGCCACGCCGGGTTCACCCCTCCACTTT
TRBD2,.,TRBV11-2,TRBJ2-7,CASSLDPGLVSTEQYF,TGTGCCAGCAGCTTAGACCCCGGACTAGTCTCGACCGAGCAGTACTTC
.,.,TRBV6-5,TRBJ1-1,CASSPGWTLNTEAFF,TGTGCCAGCAGTCCCGGTTGGACACTGAACACTGAAGCTTTCTTT
TRBD1,.,TRBV7-2,TRBJ2-5,CASSLGTGWETQYF,TGTGCCAGCAGCTTAGGGACAGGGTGGGAGACCCAGTACTTC
.,.,TRBV30,TRBJ1-5,CAWSVDLTGNQPQHF,TGTGCCTGGAGTGTAGATTTAACAGGCAATCAGCCCCAGCATTTT
.,few,TRBV5-5,TRBJ1-2,CASSLLDQGNYGYTF,TGTGCCAGCAGCTTGCTGGATCAGGGTAACTATGGCTACACCTTC
TRBD2,.,TRBV19,TRBJ2-7,CASSILGLAGESYEQYF,TGTGCCAGTAGTATTTTAGGACTAGCGGGGGAATCCTACGAGCAGTACTTC
.,.,TRBV5-4,TRBJ1-2,CASSLDSLYGYTF,TGTGCCAGCAGCCTAGACAGCCTCTATGGCTACACCTTC
.,few,TRBV2,TRBJ2-7,CASSDGNRSSYEQYF,TGTGCCAGCAGTGACGGGAATAGGAGCTCCTACGAGCAGTACTTC
TRBD1,.,TRBV4-3,TRBJ1-2,CASSQDGQGAGYTF,TGCGCCAGCAGCCAAGATGGACAGGGCGCTGGCTACACCTTC
TRBD2,once,TRBV28,TRBJ2-5,CASKLLAGKQETQYF,TGTGCCAGCAAGCTTCTAGCGGGGAAACAAGAGACCCAGTACTTC
.,.,TRBV5-4,TRBJ1-1,CASSLTGWGRATEAFF,TGTGCCAGCAGCCTAACAGGGTGGGGTAGGGCCACTGAAGCTTTCTTT
.,.,TRBV5-8,TRBJ1-5,CASSLVPYSNQPQHF,TGTGCCAGCAGCTTGGTTCCTTATAGCAATCAGCCCCAGCATTTT
.,.,TRBV30,TRBJ2-5,CAWNRGGVGETQYF,TGTGCCTGGAACAGGGGCGGGGTCGGAGAGACCCAGTACTTC
TRBD2,.,TRBV5-4,TRBJ2-5,CASSPAGGGKETQYF,TGTGCCAGCAGCCCGGCGGGGGGAGGGAAAGAGACCCAGTACTTC
TRBD1,.,TRBV7-9,TRBJ2-3,CASSWGQDPKSDTQYF,TGTGCCAGCAGCTGGGGACAGGACCCCAAATCAGATACGCAGTATTTT
TRBD1,.,TRBV25-1,TRBJ2-7,CASSATGAYEQYF,TGTGCCAGCAGTGCGACAGGGGCCTACGAGCAGTACTTC
.,once,TRBV11-3,TRBJ2-5,CASSLGRETQYF,TGTGCCAGCAGCTTAGGTCGAGAGACCCAGTACTTC
TRBD2,few,TRBV11-2,TRBJ2-1,CASSLTSGGSLRNEQFF,TGTGCCAGCAGTCTCACTAGCGGGGGGTCCCTTCGGAATGAGCAGTTCTTC
.,.,TRBV5-1,TRBJ1-4,CASRDIANEKLFF,TGCGCCAGCAGGGACATTGCTAATGAAAAACTGTTTTTT
TRBD1,.,TRBV10-1,TRBJ2-7,CASSQGQGSREQYF,TGCGCCAGCTCCCAGGGACAGGGTTCTCGGGAGCAGTACTTC
.,few,TRBV6-5,TRBJ2-1,CASSYGQGNDNEQFF,TGTGCCAGCAGTTACGGGCAGGGGAATGACAATGAGCAGTTCTTC
TRBD1,.,TRBV18,TRBJ1-1,CASSPPSRDREEAFF,TGTGCCAGCTCACCACCATCCCGGGACAGGGAAGAAGCTTTCTTT
TRBD1,.,TRBV6-5,TRBJ1-1,CASSYRGRWTEAFF,TGTGCCAGCAGTTACAGGGGGCGCTGGACTGAAGCTTTCTTT
TRBD2,.,TRBV29-1,TRBJ2-1,CSVEPRLAGGGGEQFF,TGCAGCGTTGAGCCAAGACTAGCGGGGGGCGGGGGTGAGCAGTTCTTC